Described below is a single T cell receptor beta chain sequence and its context. The sample is drawn from a study of STAT5B mutations in CD4+ large granular lymphocyte leukemia. V was shortened by 5 bases and J by 8 bases, with 23 bases between the two germline ends. The germline V gene has CDR1 LNHNV and CDR2 YYDKDF (reference sequence). The CDR3 is 16 amino acids. TCRdb keeps only in-frame clones here, not all; method: immunoSEQ multiplex PCR. The sample includes some 41,000 clones, roughly four fifths of them seen just once. Controls came from buffy coats of healthy blood donors. The clonotype was recovered from a human donor in good health. The source material was CD4+ T cells from blood buffy coats. V gene TRBV15 combines with J gene TRBJ2-3; possibly TRBD1 for D (5 bases). This CDR3 is CATSPGAGLGLGTQYF. The CDR3 DNA follows: TGTGCCACCAGCCCTGGGGCAGGGCTCGGCTTAGGTACGCAGTATTTT. Complete variable domain (other parts from reference TRBV15 and TRBJ2-3): DAMVIQNPRYQVTQFGKPVTLSCSQTLNHNVMYWYQQKSSQAPKLLFHYYDKDFNNEADTPDNFQSRRPNTSFCFLDIRSPGLGDTAMYLCATSPGAGLGLGTQYFGPGTRLTVL.